The 8 T cell receptor beta chains below were found in one sample sequenced in a study of cytomegalovirus exposure and HLA in healthy donors. The study ran its PCR with 60 Vbeta and 13 Jbeta primers. Repertoires were generated with immunoSEQ multiplex PCR, while TCRdb's copy carries only in-frame clones and drops some. The sample has approximately 110,000 clones, approximately 81% seen once; the top ten hold around 1.3%. The material sequenced was PBMCs. These receptors were collected from a man aged 30 to 45 in good health and CMV-seronegative.

The chain carries TRBV4-1 and TRBJ1-2; 7 bases fit TRBD1. The CDR3 is 13 residues long. V lost 0 bases and J lost 12; bases outside the gene matches: 7. CDR1 and CDR2 (germline): MGHRA, YSYEKL. CDR3 amino acids: CASSQDRTGADTF. Here the CDR3 DNA reads TGCGCCAGCAGCCAAGACCGGACAGGAGCGGACACCTTC.

The chain has TRBV5-1 and TRBJ2-7; the match to TRBD2 covers 12 bases. Germline CDR1 is SGHRS and CDR2 is YFSETQ. The junction had 5 bases not matched to a gene; V was cut back by 4 bases and J by 9 bases. The CDR3 sequence is 13 residues long. CDR3 nucleotide sequence: TGCGCCAGCAGCCCCAGGACTAGCGGGACGCAGTACTTC. Protein product: CASSPRTSGTQYF. Full variable domain (outside the CDR3, taken from reference TRBV5-1 and TRBJ2-7): KAGVTQTPRYLIKTRGQQVTLSCSPISGHRSVSWYQQTPGQGLQFLFEYFSETQRNKGNFPGRFSGRQFSNSRSEMNVSTLELGDSALYLCASSPRTSGTQYFGPGTRLTVT.

The CDR3 coding sequence is TGCGCCAGCAGTCGAACAGCGGGAGGGCCCAACAATGAGCAGTTCTTC. It codes for CASSRTAGGPNNEQFF. This chain connects TRBV5-1 to TRBJ2-1; 10 bases line up with TRBD2. V trimming: 5 bases; J trimming: 5 bases; junction bases outside the gene matches: 10. The CDR3 has 16 amino acids. CDR1 SGHRS and CDR2 YFSETQ come from the germline V gene. Using reference TRBV5-1 and TRBJ2-1 for the parts outside the CDR3, the full variable domain is KAGVTQTPRYLIKTRGQQVTLSCSPISGHRSVSWYQQTPGQGLQFLFEYFSETQRNKGNFPGRFSGRQFSNSRSEMNVSTLELGDSALYLCASSRTAGGPNNEQFFGPGTRLTVL.

The rearrangement uses TRBV30 and TRBJ2-1; TRBD2 aligns across 10 bases. The CDR3 is made up of 15 amino acids. Germline V CDR1 and CDR2: GTSNPN, SVGIG (reference sequence). The V segment lost 7 bases and the J segment 3 bases; nucleotides outside the gene matches: 9. For the CDR3, the DNA is TGTGCCTTCCTAATTGGGACTAGCGACTACAATGAGCAGTTCTTC. Encoded protein: CAFLIGTSDYNEQFF.

The chain employs TRBV10-3 and TRBJ2-6, with unresolved D. Trimming took 7 bases from V and 4 from J, leaving 11 bases between them. Germline V CDR1 and CDR2: ENHRY, SYGVKD. CDR3 length: 14 amino acids. For the CDR3, the DNA is TGTGCCATCACCTGGGCCAGGGGGGCCAACGTCCTGACTTTC. Translation: CAITWARGANVLTF.

The chain employs TRBV27 and TRBJ2-1, with 8 bases identical to TRBD2. This CDR3 comprises 16 residues. Trimming took 1 base from V and 5 from J; bases not matched to a gene: 7. Germline V gives CDR1 MNHEY, CDR2 SMNVEV (reference sequence). The CDR3 region is CASSLYSGIFDNEQFF. The CDR3 DNA reads TGTGCCAGCAGTTTATATAGCGGGATTTTTGACAATGAGCAGTTCTTC.

This chain connects TRBV7-8 to TRBJ2-3; possibly TRBD2 for D (6 bases). V lost 5 bases to trimming and J lost 12 bases, with 24 bases between them. CDR3 size: 15 residues. Germline-derived CDR1 and CDR2 are SGHVS and FQNEAQ. The CDR3 region has the DNA TGTGCCAGCAGCCGGACTGGGGCTGGCGGGGACGGACAGTATTTT. It codes for CASSRTGAGGDGQYF.

The chain joins TRBV7-9 to TRBJ2-7; tentative D call: TRBD1 (6 bases). V lost 4 bases and J lost 3, with 10 bases in between. This CDR3 contains 13 residues. Germline assignment: CDR1 SEHNR and CDR2 FQNEAQ (reference sequence). In nucleotides, the CDR3 is TGTGCCAGCAGCTCCGGGGACATCTACGAGCAGTACTTC. Its translation: CASSSGDIYEQYF.